This T cell receptor (beta chain) was observed in a study of T cell repertoires in cytomegalovirus infection (dated 2019 in TCRdb). For the wider study: Alongside well-studied HLA-B-restricted epitopes, the peptide stimulations were aimed at recently identified HLA-C-restricted CMV epitopes, whose presentation resists viral immunomodulation. Donor HLA type was relevant to the analysis, because carriage of CMV infection together with the matching HLA type was indicated by public TCR beta signatures. What the work shows at the level of the full study, not this receptor alone: In both this cohort and an independent roughly 350-donor cohort, the cumulative frequency of public TCR beta family members distinguished carriers of CMV infection plus the relevant HLA type. The ex vivo response was dominated by HLA-C-restricted CMV-specific TCR beta clonotypes, and the single most frequent clonotype in two of eight donors was supplied by these HLA-C-restricted clonotypes.

Comment on this clonotype: Which antigen it targets is not known. Base-call qualities are not available, and no considerably larger clone is one nucleotide away.

The treatment or condition label, as the study defines it: in vitro stimulation with specific CMV peptide epitopes to enrich CMV-specific T cells. The sequencer listed for this sample is Illumina HiSeq 1500. TCRdb trimmed the raw reads at Q25, called clones with MiXCR and kept productive beta chains. Identical CDR3 protein sequences are pooled into one entry, listed with their most common genes and DNA. This sample gives 450,000 to 600,000 distinct CDR3 sequences in total; roughly a third of them show up just once. The ten most abundant clones make up 17% of the sample. Sequencing was performed on cultured PBMCs, taken from culture after CMV antigen stimulation. The clonotype comes from a human donor in good health (CMV status not recorded). Some clones in this sample may be carry-over from other donors' samples.

The CDR3 loop reads CASRIAGVNEQFF. The nucleotide sequence reads as follows: TGTGCCAGCAGGATAGCGGGGGTAAATGAGCAGTTCTTC. The sequence links TRBV7-2 to TRBJ2-1; TRBD2 matches 9 bases in the middle. V is trimmed back by 6 bases and J by 7 bases, and the junction contains 4 bases that no gene match accounts for. The germline V gene supplies CDR1 SGHTA and CDR2 FQGNSA. The CDR3 holds 13 amino acids from the cysteine to the phenylalanine. Only CDR3 DNA remains: 39 bases, in frame from the first base.